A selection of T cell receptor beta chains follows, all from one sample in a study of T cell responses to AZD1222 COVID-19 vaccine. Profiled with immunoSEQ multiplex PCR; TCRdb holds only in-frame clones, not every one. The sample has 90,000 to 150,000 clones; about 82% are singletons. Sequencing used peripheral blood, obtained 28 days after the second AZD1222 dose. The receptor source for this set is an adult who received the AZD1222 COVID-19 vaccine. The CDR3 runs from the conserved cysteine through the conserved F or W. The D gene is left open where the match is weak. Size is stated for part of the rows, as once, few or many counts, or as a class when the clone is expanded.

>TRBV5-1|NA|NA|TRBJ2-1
CASSLGGQGYNEQFF
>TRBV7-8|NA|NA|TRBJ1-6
CASSLSNRASDSPLHF
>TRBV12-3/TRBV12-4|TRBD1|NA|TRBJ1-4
CASRSGGEELFF
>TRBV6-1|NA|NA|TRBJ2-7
CASSEVSWQGFYEQYF
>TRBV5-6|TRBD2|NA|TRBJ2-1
CASSSGTSGENNEQFF
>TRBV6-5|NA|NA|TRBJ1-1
CASSYSGRSNTEAFF
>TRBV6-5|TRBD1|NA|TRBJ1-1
CASSSDYRGGTEAFF
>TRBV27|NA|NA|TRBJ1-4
CASSLSGWPNEKLFF
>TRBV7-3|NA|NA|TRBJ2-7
CASSLGSSEQYF
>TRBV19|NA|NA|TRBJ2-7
CASSMFMGPYEQYF
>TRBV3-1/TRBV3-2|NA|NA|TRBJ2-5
CASSPQHGVETQYF
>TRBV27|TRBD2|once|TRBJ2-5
CASKSISGNQETQYF
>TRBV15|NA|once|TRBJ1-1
CATSRDSYRPEAFF
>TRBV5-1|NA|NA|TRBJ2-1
CASSLGYVYNEQFF
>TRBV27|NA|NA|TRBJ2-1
CASSFGTTNNEQFF
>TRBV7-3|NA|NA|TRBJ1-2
CASSLSISEANYGYTF
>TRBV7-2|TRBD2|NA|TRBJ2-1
CASSSRLAGGYNEQFF
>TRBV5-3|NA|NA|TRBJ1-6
CARSPPMSRVISSYNSPLHF
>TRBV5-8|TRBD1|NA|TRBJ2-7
CASSFFQGDEQYF
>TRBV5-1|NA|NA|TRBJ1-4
CASSLEGVPHEKLFF
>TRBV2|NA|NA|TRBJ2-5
CASSPHSQETQYF
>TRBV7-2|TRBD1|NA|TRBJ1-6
CASSLVGGGYNSPLHF
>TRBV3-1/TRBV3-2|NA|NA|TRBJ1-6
CASGDSPLHF
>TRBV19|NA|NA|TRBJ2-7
CASDTGDSYEQYF
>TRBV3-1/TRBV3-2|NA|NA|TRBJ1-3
CASSQDWGASYISGNTIYF
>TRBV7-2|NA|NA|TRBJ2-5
CASSLALGETQYF
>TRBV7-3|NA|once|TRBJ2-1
CASNWVAGSWDEQFF